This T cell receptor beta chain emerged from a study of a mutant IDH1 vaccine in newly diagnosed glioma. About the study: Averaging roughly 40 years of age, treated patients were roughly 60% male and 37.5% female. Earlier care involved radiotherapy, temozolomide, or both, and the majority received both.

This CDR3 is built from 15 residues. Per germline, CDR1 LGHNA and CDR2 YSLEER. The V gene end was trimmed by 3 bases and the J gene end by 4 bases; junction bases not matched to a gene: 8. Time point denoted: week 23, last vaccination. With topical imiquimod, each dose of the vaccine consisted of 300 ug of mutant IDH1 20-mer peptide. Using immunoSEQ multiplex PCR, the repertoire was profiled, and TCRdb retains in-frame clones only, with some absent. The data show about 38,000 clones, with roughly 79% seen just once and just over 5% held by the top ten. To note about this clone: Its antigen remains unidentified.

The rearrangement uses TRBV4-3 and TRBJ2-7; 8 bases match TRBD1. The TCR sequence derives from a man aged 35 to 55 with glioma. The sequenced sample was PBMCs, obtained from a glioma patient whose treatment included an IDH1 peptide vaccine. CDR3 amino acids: CASSHGTGRGYEQYF. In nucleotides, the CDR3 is TGCGCCAGCAGCCACGGGACAGGAAGAGGGTACGAGCAGTACTTC.